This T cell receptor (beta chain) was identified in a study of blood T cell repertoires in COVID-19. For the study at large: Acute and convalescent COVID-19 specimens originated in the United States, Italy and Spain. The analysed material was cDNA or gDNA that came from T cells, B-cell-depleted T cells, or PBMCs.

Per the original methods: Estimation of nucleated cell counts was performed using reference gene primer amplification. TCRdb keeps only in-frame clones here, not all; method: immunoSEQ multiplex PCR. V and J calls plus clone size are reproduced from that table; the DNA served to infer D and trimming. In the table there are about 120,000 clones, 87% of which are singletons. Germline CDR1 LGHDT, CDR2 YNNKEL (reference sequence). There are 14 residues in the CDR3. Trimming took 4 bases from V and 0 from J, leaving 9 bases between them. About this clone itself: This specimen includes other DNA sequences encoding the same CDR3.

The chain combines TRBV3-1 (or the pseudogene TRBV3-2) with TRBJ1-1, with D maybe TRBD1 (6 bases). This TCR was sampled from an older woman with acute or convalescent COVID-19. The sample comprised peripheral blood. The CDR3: CASSPRGLNTEAFF. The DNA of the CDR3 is TGTGCCAGCAGCCCCAGGGGCCTGAACACTGAAGCTTTCTTT.